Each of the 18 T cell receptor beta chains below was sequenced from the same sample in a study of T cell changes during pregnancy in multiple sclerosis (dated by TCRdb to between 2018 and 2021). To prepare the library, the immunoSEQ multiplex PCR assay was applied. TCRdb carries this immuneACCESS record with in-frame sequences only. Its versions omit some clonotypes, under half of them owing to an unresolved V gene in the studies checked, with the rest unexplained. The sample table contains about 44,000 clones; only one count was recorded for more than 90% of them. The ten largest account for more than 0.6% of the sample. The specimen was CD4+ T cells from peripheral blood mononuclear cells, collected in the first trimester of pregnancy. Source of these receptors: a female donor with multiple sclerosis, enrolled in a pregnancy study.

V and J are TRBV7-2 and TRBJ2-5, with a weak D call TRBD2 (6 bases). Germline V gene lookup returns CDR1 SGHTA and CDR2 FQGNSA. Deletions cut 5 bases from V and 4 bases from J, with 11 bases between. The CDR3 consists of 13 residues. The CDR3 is CASSRGTAETQYF. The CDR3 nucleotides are TGTGCCAGCAGCCGGGGGACCGCAGAGACCCAGTACTTC.

The CDR3: CASSLPQGIGGYTF. Here the CDR3 DNA reads TGTGCCAGCAGCTTGCCACAGGGTATAGGGGGCTACACCTTC. The chain couples TRBV5-4 to TRBJ1-2; TRBD1 might be the D (6 bases). Germline CDR1 SGHNT, CDR2 YYREEE (reference sequence). Trimming took off 1 base at V and 8 bases at J, with 15 bases between the two ends. The CDR3 length is 14 residues.

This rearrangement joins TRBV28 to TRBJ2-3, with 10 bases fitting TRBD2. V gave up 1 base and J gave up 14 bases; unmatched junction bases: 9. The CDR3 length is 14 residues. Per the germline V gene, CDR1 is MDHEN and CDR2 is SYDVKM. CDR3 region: CASSLSSGSAKRYF. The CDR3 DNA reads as TGTGCCAGCAGTTTATCTAGCGGGAGCGCTAAGCGGTATTTT.

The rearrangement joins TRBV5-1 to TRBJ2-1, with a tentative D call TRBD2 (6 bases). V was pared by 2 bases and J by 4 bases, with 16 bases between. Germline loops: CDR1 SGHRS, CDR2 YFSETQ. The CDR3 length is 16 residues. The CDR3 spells CASSFRRDAGYNEQFF. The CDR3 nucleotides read TGCGCCAGCAGCTTCAGGAGGGACGCGGGGTACAATGAGCAGTTCTTC.

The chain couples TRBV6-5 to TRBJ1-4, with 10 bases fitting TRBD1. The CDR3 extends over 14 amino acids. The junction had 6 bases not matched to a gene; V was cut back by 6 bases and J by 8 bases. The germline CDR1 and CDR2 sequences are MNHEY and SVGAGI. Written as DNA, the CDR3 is TGTGCCAGCAGATCCGGGACAGGGGTAGAAAAACTGTTTTTT. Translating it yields CASRSGTGVEKLFF.

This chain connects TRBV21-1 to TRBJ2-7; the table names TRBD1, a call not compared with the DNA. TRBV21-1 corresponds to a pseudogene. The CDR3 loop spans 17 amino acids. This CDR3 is CASSKLTPGQGTYEQYF. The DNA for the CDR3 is TGTGCCAGCAGCAAATTGACTCCAGGACAGGGTACCTACGAGCAGTACTTC.

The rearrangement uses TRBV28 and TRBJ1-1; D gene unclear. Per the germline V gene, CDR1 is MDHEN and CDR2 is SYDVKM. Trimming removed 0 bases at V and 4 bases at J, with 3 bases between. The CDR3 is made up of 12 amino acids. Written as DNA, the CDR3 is TGTGCCAGCAGTTTATGGCGCACTGAAGCTTTCTTT. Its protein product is CASSLWRTEAFF.

CDR3 in amino acids: CASSPLNTEAFF. The CDR3, as DNA: TGCGCCAGCAGTCCCTTGAACACTGAAGCTTTCTTT. The chain links TRBV23-1 to TRBJ1-1; unclear D gene. TRBV23-1 is an open reading frame whose function is uncertain. This CDR3 region has 12 residues. V dropped 4 bases and J dropped 0 bases, with 3 bases sitting between them.

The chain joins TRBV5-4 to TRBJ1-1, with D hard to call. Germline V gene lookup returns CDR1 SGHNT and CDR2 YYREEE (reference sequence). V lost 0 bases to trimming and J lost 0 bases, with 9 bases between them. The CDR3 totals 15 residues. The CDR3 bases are TGTGCCAGCAGCTTGGAGAGGGATATGAACACTGAAGCTTTCTTT. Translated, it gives CASSLERDMNTEAFF.

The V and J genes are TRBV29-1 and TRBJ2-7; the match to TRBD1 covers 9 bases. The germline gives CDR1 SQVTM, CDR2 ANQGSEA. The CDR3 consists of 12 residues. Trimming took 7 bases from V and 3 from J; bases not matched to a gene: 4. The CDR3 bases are TGCAGCGGCGGACAGGGGCACTACGAGCAGTACTTC. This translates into CSGGQGHYEQYF.

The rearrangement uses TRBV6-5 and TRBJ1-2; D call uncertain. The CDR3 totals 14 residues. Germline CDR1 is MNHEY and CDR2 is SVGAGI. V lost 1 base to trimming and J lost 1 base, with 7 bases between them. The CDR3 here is CASSYLGDNYGYTF. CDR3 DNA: TGTGCCAGCAGTTACTTGGGAGATAACTATGGCTACACCTTC.

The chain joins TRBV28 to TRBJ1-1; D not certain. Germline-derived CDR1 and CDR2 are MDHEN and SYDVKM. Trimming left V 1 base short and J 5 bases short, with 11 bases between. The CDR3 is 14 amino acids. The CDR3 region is CASSLSPETTEAFF. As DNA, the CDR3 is TGTGCCAGCAGTTTATCACCTGAAACAACTGAAGCTTTCTTT.

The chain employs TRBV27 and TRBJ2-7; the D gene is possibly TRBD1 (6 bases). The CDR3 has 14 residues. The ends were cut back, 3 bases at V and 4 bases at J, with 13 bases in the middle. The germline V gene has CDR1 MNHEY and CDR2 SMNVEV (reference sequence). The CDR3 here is CASSLTGLLYEQYF. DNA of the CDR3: TGTGCCAGCAGTTTGACAGGATTACTTTACGAGCAGTACTTC.

CDR3 loop: CATDNGSWQYF. The CDR3 nucleotides read TGTGCCACCGACAATGGGAGTTGGCAGTACTTC. The chain carries TRBV6-1 and TRBJ2-7; TRBD2 might be the D (5 bases). The CDR3 extends over 11 amino acids. Germline V CDR1 and CDR2: MNHNS, SASEGT. Trimming pared 10 bases from V and 9 bases from J, leaving 16 bases between.

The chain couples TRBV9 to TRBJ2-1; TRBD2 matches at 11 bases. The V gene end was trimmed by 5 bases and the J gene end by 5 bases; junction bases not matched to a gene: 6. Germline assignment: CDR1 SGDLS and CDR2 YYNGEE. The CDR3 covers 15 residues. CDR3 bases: TGTGCCAGCAGTTGGACTAGCGGGCCTGACAATGAGCAGTTCTTC. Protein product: CASSWTSGPDNEQFF.

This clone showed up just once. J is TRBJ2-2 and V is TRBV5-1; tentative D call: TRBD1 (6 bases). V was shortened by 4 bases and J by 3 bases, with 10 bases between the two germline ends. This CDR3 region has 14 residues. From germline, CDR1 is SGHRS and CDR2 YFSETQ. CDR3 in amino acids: CASSRSGDTGELFF. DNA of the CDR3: TGCGCCAGCAGCCGATCAGGGGACACCGGGGAGCTGTTTTTT.

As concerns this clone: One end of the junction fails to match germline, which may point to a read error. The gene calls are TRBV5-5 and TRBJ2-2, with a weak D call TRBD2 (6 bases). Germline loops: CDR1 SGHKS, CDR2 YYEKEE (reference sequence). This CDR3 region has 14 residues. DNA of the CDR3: TGTGCCAGCAACTTGGGAGGGAACACCGGGGAGCTGTTTTTT. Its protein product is CASNLGGNTGELFF.

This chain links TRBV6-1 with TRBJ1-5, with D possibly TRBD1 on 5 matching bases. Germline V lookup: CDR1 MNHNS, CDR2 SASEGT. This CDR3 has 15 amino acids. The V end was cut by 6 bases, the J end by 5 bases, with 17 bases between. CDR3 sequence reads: CASSPRGVWDQPQHF. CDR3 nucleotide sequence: TGTGCCAGCAGCCCTCGGGGGGTGTGGGATCAGCCCCAGCATTTT.